This TCR beta chain was captured by sequencing in a study of cytomegalovirus exposure and HLA in healthy donors. PCR employed 60 Vbeta and 13 Jbeta primers. Some clones are missing from TCRdb's copy, which holds only in-frame ones; the method was immunoSEQ multiplex PCR. The sample records around 300,000 clones, 80% to 90% being singletons. The CDR3 length is 14 residues. CDR1 MNHEY and CDR2 SVGAGI come from the germline V gene. Trimming pared 2 bases from V and 3 bases from J, leaving 10 bases between. The receptor was isolated from a woman in her forties in good health and CMV-seropositive. The genes are TRBV6-5 and TRBJ1-2; TRBD1 is a possible D gene (5 bases). What was sequenced was PBMCs. For the CDR3, the DNA is TGTGCCAGCAGTTACGAGGGGACTGACTATGGCTACACCTTC. Amino acids: CASSYEGTDYGYTF.